This TCR beta chain derives from a study of cytomegalovirus exposure and HLA in healthy donors. The CDR3 extends over 13 amino acids. Germline V gives CDR1 LNHDA, CDR2 SQIVND (reference sequence). The V end was cut by 4 bases, the J end by 0 bases, with 6 bases between. This clone was counted only a few times. Antigen unknown. PCR amplification relied on 60 Vbeta primers (plus 13 Jbeta primers). The table came from immunoSEQ multiplex PCR; TCRdb's copy has only in-frame clones and leaves some out. Among 170,000 or so clones listed, about three quarters were seen once. Broader study findings: A later analysis linked a missense DCLRE1C variant to TCR beta V- and J-gene trimming. Most CMV-associated TCR beta chains appeared HLA-restricted in a later analysis. It emerged from a later analysis that several of the most significant clusters appeared to be linked to common viral pathogens.

Despite likely unrecorded immune exposures, the donors were nominally healthy at the time of sampling. V is TRBV19 and J is TRBJ1-2; D call uncertain. The TCR was taken from a middle-aged woman in good health and CMV-seronegative. The sequencing sample was made of PBMCs. DNA of the CDR3: TGTGCCAGTAGTACCTCAGCTAACTATGGCTACACCTTC. Amino acid sequence: CASSTSANYGYTF.